Listed below are T cell receptor beta chains from one sample, sequenced in a study of blood T cell repertoires in COVID-19. Clones were read by immunoSEQ multiplex PCR, and TCRdb kept only the in-frame ones, dropping some. Among about 170,000 clones listed, around four fifths were seen once. The sample taken for sequencing was peripheral blood. The receptors shown here come from a man between 65 and 79 years old with acute or convalescent COVID-19. The CDR3 runs from the conserved cysteine through the conserved F or W. A D gene is named only where the DNA matches it firmly. Size tells how often a clone was seen (once, few, many) or the class of an expanded clone, and some rows leave it out.

clone size,V gene,D gene,J gene,CDR3 DNA,CDR3 protein
few,TRBV21-1,.,TRBJ2-1,TGTGCCAGCAGCAATGGGCTAGCGGGACACAATGAGCAGTTCTTC,CASSNGLAGHNEQFF
.,TRBV9,TRBD1,TRBJ2-2,TGTGCCAGCAGCGTAGGCCAGGGGGCGAACGGGGAGCTGTTTTTT,CASSVGQGANGELFF
.,TRBV11-2,.,TRBJ2-7,TGTGCCAGCAGCGTCGACATGCTAAGCGGGTACGAGCAGTACTTC,CASSVDMLSGYEQYF
.,TRBV19,TRBD2,TRBJ2-1,TGTGCCAGTAGTATAGCTAGCGGGGAATACAATGAGCAGTTCTTC,CASSIASGEYNEQFF
.,TRBV11-3,.,TRBJ2-1,TGTGCCAGCAGCTTAGATCGTTACAATGAGCAGTTCTTC,CASSLDRYNEQFF
.,TRBV25-1,.,TRBJ1-2,TGTGCCAGCAGAGGGGGGGCTCACTATGGCTACACCTTC,CASRGGAHYGYTF
many,TRBV19,.,TRBJ1-1,TGTGCCAGTAGTATAGGGACAGCGTTTGAAGCTTTCTTT,CASSIGTAFEAFF
.,TRBV28,.,TRBJ1-5,TGTGCCAGCAGTTCCTCCCCGCGCCCCCAGCATTTT,CASSSSPRPQHF
.,TRBV7-6,.,TRBJ2-2,TGTGCCAGCAGCTTAGTGGGGGGATCTACTAACACCGGGGAGCTGTTTTTT,CASSLVGGSTNTGELFF
.,TRBV5-6,.,TRBJ2-7,TGTGCCAGCAGCTACGGAAGGACAGCAACCTACGAGCAGTACTTC,CASSYGRTATYEQYF
.,TRBV6-5,.,TRBJ1-2,TGTGCCAGCAGTTACGGGAGAGTACCGGACTATGGCTACACCTTC,CASSYGRVPDYGYTF
.,TRBV19,TRBD2,TRBJ2-1,TGTGCCAGCAGAACTAGCGGGGGGGCAAAGGACAATGAGCAGTTCTTC,CASRTSGGAKDNEQFF
.,TRBV6-5,TRBD1,TRBJ1-6,TGTGCCAGCAGGCCACAGGGGGCGCGGTTACCCCTCCACTTT,CASRPQGARLPLHF
once,TRBV6-1,.,TRBJ1-5,TGTGCCAGCAGTGAGAGCAGGGCCGAACAGCCCCAGCATTTT,CASSESRAEQPQHF
.,TRBV19,TRBD1,TRBJ1-2,TGTGCCAGTAGGGGACAGAGCAACTATGGCTACACCTTC,CASRGQSNYGYTF
.,TRBV27,.,TRBJ2-7,TGTGCCAGCAGTACCCGACAGATGAATTTCTACGAGCAGTACTTC,CASSTRQMNFYEQYF
many,TRBV19,.,TRBJ2-7,TGTGCCAGTAGTCCCCGCGGGGTCTACGAGCAGTACTTC,CASSPRGVYEQYF
.,TRBV11-2,.,TRBJ2-1,TGTGCCAGCAGCTTAGTACCAGGGTCGGGTGAGCAGTTCTTC,CASSLVPGSGEQFF
.,TRBV7-2,TRBD2,TRBJ2-1,TGTGCCAGCAGCACCGGGACTAGCGGGAGAAGTGAGCAGTTCTTC,CASSTGTSGRSEQFF
.,TRBV10-3,.,TRBJ2-3,TGTGCCATCAGTGAGTCTGTGTTGGGGGCGCGGACAGATACGCAGTATTTT,CAISESVLGARTDTQYF
.,TRBV2,TRBD1,TRBJ2-7,TGTGCCAGCAGTGAAGGGACAGGGGGGGCCTACGAGCAGTACTTC,CASSEGTGGAYEQYF
.,TRBV6-2/TRBV6-3,TRBD1,TRBJ1-2,TGTGCCAGCAGCCGGGACAGGGCCTCTTCTAACTATGGCTACACCTTC,CASSRDRASSNYGYTF
.,TRBV29-1,.,TRBJ1-1,TGCAGCGTTGAACTCCTGTCCGGGAACACTGAAGCTTTCTTT,CSVELLSGNTEAFF
.,TRBV5-1,TRBD1,TRBJ2-7,TGCGCCAGCAGCTTGGCCCCGGGACAGGGAGGCGAGCAGTACTTC,CASSLAPGQGGEQYF
.,TRBV10-3,TRBD1,TRBJ1-2,TGTGCCATCAGTCAATCGGACAGGGACTATGGCTACACCTTC,CAISQSDRDYGYTF
.,TRBV28,.,TRBJ1-2,TGTGCCAGCAGTTTGGCAGGCGCCTATGGCTACACCTTC,CASSLAGAYGYTF
.,TRBV3-1/TRBV3-2,.,TRBJ1-1,TGTGCCAGCAGGCAACTGGGGGCCCCTGAAGCTTTCTTT,CASRQLGAPEAFF
once,TRBV11-2,.,TRBJ2-7,TGTGCCAGCAGGGTGCGAGAAACCGACGAGCAGTACTTC,CASRVRETDEQYF
.,TRBV3-1/TRBV3-2,TRBD2,TRBJ2-5,TGTGCCAGCAGCCAAGAATCGGGGGGAGAGACCCAGTACTTC,CASSQESGGETQYF
.,TRBV19,.,TRBJ2-3,TGTGCCAGTAGTTTCGGAGGGGCCGCAGATACGCAGTATTTT,CASSFGGAADTQYF
.,TRBV30,TRBD2,TRBJ2-1,TGTGCCTGGAGTGAGATTTGGGGAGCGGGAGTGGGGAATGAGCAGTTCTTC,CAWSEIWGAGVGNEQFF
.,TRBV5-1,.,TRBJ2-5,TGCGCCAGCAGCGGGGGGAACTTCGTCCGAAGAGCGGAGACCCAGTACTTC,CASSGGNFVRRAETQYF
.,TRBV11-3,.,TRBJ1-1,TGTGCCAGCAGCTTTACAGTAAACACTGAAGCTTTCTTT,CASSFTVNTEAFF
.,TRBV10-1,.,TRBJ1-2,TGCGCCAGCAGTTCGGGGACTTGGGGCTACACCTTC,CASSSGTWGYTF
.,TRBV7-2,.,TRBJ2-1,TGTGCCAGCAGCTTAGGGTTGCGGCCTGACAATGAGCAGTTCTTC,CASSLGLRPDNEQFF
.,TRBV30,.,TRBJ1-3,TGTGCCTGGAGTGGGGGCAACCGAAACACCATATATTTT,CAWSGGNRNTIYF
.,TRBV7-9,TRBD2,TRBJ2-7,TGTGCCAGCAGCAACACCGGGACTAGCGAGGGCGAGCAGTACTTC,CASSNTGTSEGEQYF
.,TRBV6-2/TRBV6-3,TRBD2,TRBJ2-3,TGTGCCAGCAGTTCTAACGCGGGAGGGCCAGAGTATTTT,CASSSNAGGPEYF
.,TRBV5-4,TRBD2,TRBJ2-1,TGTGCCAGCAGCACCGGACTAGCGGGGGGCCAGAATGAGCAGTTCTTC,CASSTGLAGGQNEQFF
.,TRBV12-3/TRBV12-4,.,TRBJ2-7,TGTGCCAGCAGATCCTCGGGGTACGAGCAGTACTTC,CASRSSGYEQYF
.,TRBV28,TRBD1,TRBJ1-5,TGTGCCAGCAGTATAGGGACAGCCGGTCAGCCCCAGCATTTT,CASSIGTAGQPQHF
.,TRBV6-5,TRBD2,TRBJ2-2,TGTGCCAGCAGTTGGGGGGGTGTGAACACCGGGGAGCTGTTTTTT,CASSWGGVNTGELFF
.,TRBV6-1,.,TRBJ2-3,TGTGCCAGCAGTGAAACCTGGCAGGGCACAGATACGCAGTATTTT,CASSETWQGTDTQYF
.,TRBV7-9,TRBD1,TRBJ2-7,TGTGCCAGCAGCTTTGGACAGGGTTTGAACGAGCAGTACTTC,CASSFGQGLNEQYF
.,TRBV9,.,TRBJ2-1,TGTGCCAGCGGGGAGCGGAGATTGTATGAGCAGTTCTTC,CASGERRLYEQFF
.,TRBV7-2,.,TRBJ2-7,TGTGCCAGCAGCTCCTCCGGGACATCGGGAGAGCAGTACTTC,CASSSSGTSGEQYF
.,TRBV2,.,TRBJ2-5,TGTGCCAGCACCTACGAGGAGACCCAGTACTTC,CASTYEETQYF
.,TRBV6-6,TRBD1,TRBJ2-7,TGTGCCAGCAGTGGACCGGGACAGGGGGCTTTCGAGCAGTACTTC,CASSGPGQGAFEQYF
.,TRBV7-6,.,TRBJ2-5,TGTGCCAGCAGCTTAGAGCTAGCCCAAGAGACCCAGTACTTC,CASSLELAQETQYF
once,TRBV5-1,TRBD2,TRBJ2-7,TGCGCCAGCAGCTTGGGTGCGGGGGGGCCCCCCGAGCAGTACTTC,CASSLGAGGPPEQYF
.,TRBV5-1,TRBD2,TRBJ2-1,TGCGCCAGCAGCTTGGGCGGGGGGTTATACAATGAGCAGTTCTTC,CASSLGGGLYNEQFF